This T cell receptor (beta chain) was identified in a study of blood T cells in healthy people across ages. V dropped 8 bases and J dropped 7 bases, with 17 bases sitting between them. From germline, CDR1 is DFQATT and CDR2 SNEGSKA (reference sequence). The CDR3 contains 12 residues. The second PCR ran about 6 to 11 cycles with a sample-barcoded 5' primer and J-beta primers. TCRdb called the 5' RACE reads again in MiXCR, with one record for every CDR3 protein. This table has over 450,000 distinct CDR3 sequences, less than 25% appearing once. The data were also submitted as part of a second study, on T cells of mothers and their children. That source adds: The effect of thymic selection on TCR recombination output is similar between related and unrelated pairs.

This sequence originates from a boy younger than 18 in good health. V and J are TRBV20-1 and TRBJ1-1; D possibly corresponds to TRBD1 (5 bases). The sample consisted of blood. CDR3 sequence: CSTPAGFNEAFF. The CDR3 DNA follows: TGCAGTACACCAGCAGGGTTTAATGAAGCTTTCTTT.